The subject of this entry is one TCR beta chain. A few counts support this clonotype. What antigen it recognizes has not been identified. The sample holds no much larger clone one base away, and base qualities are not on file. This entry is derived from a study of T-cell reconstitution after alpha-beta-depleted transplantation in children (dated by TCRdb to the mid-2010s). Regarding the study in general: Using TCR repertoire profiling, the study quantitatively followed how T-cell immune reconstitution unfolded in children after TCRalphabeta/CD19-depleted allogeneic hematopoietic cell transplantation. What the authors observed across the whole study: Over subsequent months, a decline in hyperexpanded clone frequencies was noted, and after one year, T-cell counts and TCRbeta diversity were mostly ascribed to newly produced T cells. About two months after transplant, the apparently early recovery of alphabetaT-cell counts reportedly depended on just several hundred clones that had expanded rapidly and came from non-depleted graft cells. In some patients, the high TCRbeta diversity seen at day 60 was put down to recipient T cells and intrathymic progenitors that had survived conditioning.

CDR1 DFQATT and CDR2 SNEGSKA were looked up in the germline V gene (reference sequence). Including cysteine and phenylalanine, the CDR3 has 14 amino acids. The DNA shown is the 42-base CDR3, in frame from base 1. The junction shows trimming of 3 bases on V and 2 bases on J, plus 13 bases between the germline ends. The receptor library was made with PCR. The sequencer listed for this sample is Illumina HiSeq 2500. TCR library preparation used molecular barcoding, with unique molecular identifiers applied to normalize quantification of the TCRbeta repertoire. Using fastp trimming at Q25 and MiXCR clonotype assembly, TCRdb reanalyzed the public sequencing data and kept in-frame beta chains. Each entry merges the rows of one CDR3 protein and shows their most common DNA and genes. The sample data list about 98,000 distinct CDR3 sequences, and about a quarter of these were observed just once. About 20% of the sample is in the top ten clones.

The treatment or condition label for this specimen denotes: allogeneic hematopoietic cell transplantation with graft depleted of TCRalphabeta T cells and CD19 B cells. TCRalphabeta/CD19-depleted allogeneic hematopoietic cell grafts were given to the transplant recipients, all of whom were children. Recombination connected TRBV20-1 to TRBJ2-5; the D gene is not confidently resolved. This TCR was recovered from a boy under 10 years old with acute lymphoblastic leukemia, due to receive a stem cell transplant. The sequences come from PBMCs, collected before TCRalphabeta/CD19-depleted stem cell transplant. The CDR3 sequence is CSASVGSLQETQYF. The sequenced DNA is TGCAGTGCTAGTGTTGGGTCCCTGCAAGAGACCCAGTACTTC.